The 22 T cell receptor beta chains below all came from one sample that was sequenced in a study of T cell clonality in common variable immunodeficiency. Study-wide points: Common variable immunodeficiency TCR beta sequences reportedly had fewer deletions and N-nucleotide insertions.

Some clones are missing from TCRdb's copy, which holds only in-frame ones; the method was immunoSEQ multiplex PCR. This table holds around 17,000 clones with no singletons; the top ten claim around 15%. Their cognate antigens are unknown. Sequencing used peripheral blood mononuclear cells. The receptor source for this set is a human donor with common variable immunodeficiency.

About this clone itself: The CDR3 is cut off 3 residues early in the read; its end comes from the germline J gene. The chain carries TRBV10-3 and TRBJ2-1; 10 bases align to TRBD2. The CDR3 runs 19 residues. The ends lost 4 bases at V and 6 bases at J; junction bases unmatched: 18. The germline CDR1 and CDR2 sequences are ENHRY and SYGVKD. The DNA read from the CDR3 is TGTGCCATCAGTGGCCCGACTTCCCCTTATAGCGGGGGGTTCAATGAG. This codes for CAISGPTSPYSGGFNE. The full CDR3 is CAISGPTSPYSGGFNEQFF.

This clone was counted many times. Coverage ceases 3 residues before the CDR3 finishes, and the germline J gene fills in the end. This sequence joins TRBV18 and TRBJ2-3; 8 bases match TRBD2. Germline V CDR1 and CDR2: KGHSH, LQKENI. Trimming at V came to 3 bases and at J to 3 bases, leaving 17 bases not matched to a gene. CDR3 length: 19 residues. Here the CDR3 reads CASSPFTAGGSGGTDTQYF. The DNA read from the CDR3 is TGTGCCAGCTCACCTTTCACGGCGGGAGGTTCAGGAGGGACAGATACG.

This clone was detected ten times or more. CDR3 DNA, as far as it was read: TGTGCCAGCAGCTCCAGAACCCTCGACACAGATACG. Protein sequence: CASSSRTLDTDT. In full, the CDR3 is CASSSRTLDTDTQYF. This sequence joins TRBV7-2 and TRBJ2-3, with D hard to call. Read data end 3 residues before the CDR3 end; the end is taken from the germline J gene. Per the germline V gene, CDR1 is SGHTA and CDR2 is FQGNSA. Deletions cut 4 bases from V and 2 bases from J, with 13 bases between. This CDR3 comprises 15 residues.

This clone was counted at least ten times. From the germline J gene comes the end of the CDR3, since the read stops 3 residues before it. The chain uses TRBV12-3 or TRBV12-4 and TRBJ2-1, with 8 bases fitting TRBD2. This CDR3 spans 18 amino acids. J was trimmed by 0 bases and V by 6 bases; bases with no gene match: 13. The CDR3 reads CASRPRGGTRSSYNEQFF. CDR3 DNA, as far as it was read: TGTGCCAGCAGACCCCGGGGGGGGACCAGAAGCTCCTACAATGAG.

This clone has only a few counts. The read stops 3 residues short of the end of the CDR3; the missing end is completed from the germline J gene. The rearrangement uses TRBV11-1 and TRBJ1-1, with D perhaps TRBD1 (5 bases). Germline loops: CDR1 SGHAT, CDR2 FQDESV (reference sequence). V dropped 5 bases and J dropped 0 bases, with 13 bases sitting between them. This CDR3 region has 15 residues. The CDR3 loop is CASSSRQRMNTEAFF. Partial CDR3 DNA: TGTGCCAGCAGCAGTAGACAGCGAATGAACACTGAA.

This clone was seen a handful of times. The CDR3 goes on 3 residues after the read ends, and that part is filled in from the germline J gene. This sequence joins TRBV6-2 or TRBV6-3 and TRBJ2-1; D is perhaps TRBD2 (5 bases). CDR1 MNHEY and CDR2 SVGEGT come from the germline V gene. With 5 bases removed from V and 3 bases from J, the gap between germline ends came to 5 bases. The CDR3 totals 12 residues. CDR3 sequence reads: CASSAGYNEQFF. The CDR3 DNA, read in part, is TGTGCCAGCAGTGCGGGCTACAATGAG.

This clone was seen many times. From the germline J gene comes the end of the CDR3, since the read stops 3 residues before it. The chain carries TRBV2 and TRBJ2-7; 8 bases agree with TRBD1. The length of the CDR3 is 15 residues. The germline V gene encodes CDR1 SNHLY and CDR2 FYNNEI. With 6 bases clipped from V and 3 bases from J, the junction kept 10 bases outside the gene matches. The CDR3 DNA, read in part, is TGTGCCAGCAGCTTTGGACAGGGCGGACACTACGAG. This gives the protein CASSFGQGGHYE. The whole CDR3 sequence is CASSFGQGGHYEQYF.

In regard to this clone: One junction end disagrees with the germline gene, perhaps due to a read error. The read comes to an end 3 residues before the CDR3 does, leaving the germline J gene to fill in the end. V gene TRBV7-9 combines with J gene TRBJ1-1, with D uncertain. Germline CDR1 and CDR2: SEHNR and FQNEAQ (reference sequence). The CDR3 runs to 13 residues. CDR3 DNA (partial): TGTTCCAGCAGCTTATCAGTGAACACTGAA. It is translated as CSSSLSVNTE. The full CDR3 is CSSSLSVNTEAFF.

This clone was recorded a few times. The sequenced fragment ends 3 residues before the CDR3 boundary, so the rest is inferred from the germline J gene. The rearrangement links TRBV29-1 to TRBJ1-2; 9 bases map to TRBD1. Trimming cost V 3 bases and J 0 bases; bases outside gene matches: 5. Germline CDR1 and CDR2: SQVTM and ANQGSEA. The CDR3 totals 15 residues. This chain's CDR3 is CSVEDRGQSNYGYTF. The covered CDR3 bases are TGCAGCGTTGAGGACAGGGGCCAATCTAACTATGGC.

By proportion, this clone is medium-sized. With the read ending 3 residues before the CDR3 end, the germline J gene is used to fill in that end. The chain joins TRBV7-1 to TRBJ2-1, with D possibly TRBD1 on 6 matching bases. TRBV7-1 is filed as an ORF, its function uncertain. Trimming removed 3 bases at V and 0 bases at J, with 27 bases between. The CDR3 loop spans 21 amino acids. CDR3 DNA, as far as it was read: TGTGCCAGCAGCTCCGCCGGACAGCAGAAATATTACAGGAGCTCCTACAATGAG. Translating it yields CASSSAGQQKYYRSSYNE. The full CDR3 protein is CASSSAGQQKYYRSSYNEQFF.

This clone turned up a few times. The read halts 3 residues ahead of the CDR3 end, with the missing end drawn from the germline J gene. The chain combines TRBV6-2 or TRBV6-3 with TRBJ2-1; the match to TRBD2 covers 10 bases. The ends lost 11 bases at V and 3 bases at J; junction bases unmatched: 4. CDR1 and CDR2 from the germline V gene are MNHEY and SVGEGT. The CDR3 runs 13 residues. CDR3 DNA (partial): TGTGCCTGCTCTAGCGGGAGCTACAATGAG. Its translation: CACSSGSYNE. The entire CDR3 is CACSSGSYNEQFF.

In its sample, this clone was seen a few times. The CDR3: CASSLGGDVYGYTF. CDR3 bases read: TGTGCCAGCAGCTTAGGGGGGGATGTGTATGGC. J is TRBJ1-2 and V is TRBV7-9; TRBD1 is a possible D gene (5 bases). The CDR3 end lies 3 residues beyond the end of the read and is filled in from the germline J gene. V lost 1 base and J 5 bases, leaving 11 bases between the germline ends. This CDR3 has 14 residues. Germline assignment: CDR1 SEHNR and CDR2 FQNEAQ (reference sequence).

A remark on this clone: The CDR3 is cut off 3 residues early in the read; its end comes from the germline J gene. This chain joins TRBV6-4 and TRBJ2-1, with 8 bases that match TRBD2. The germline V gene has CDR1 MRHNA and CDR2 SNTAGT. After removal of 3 bases from V and 2 bases from J, the junction contained 6 bases not matched to a gene. This CDR3 contains 16 residues. The CDR3 sequence: CASSESPAGAYNEQFF. CDR3 bases read: TGTGCCAGCAGTGAGTCCCCAGCGGGGGCCTACAATGAG.

This clone was seen only a few times. The read comes to an end 3 residues before the CDR3 does, leaving the germline J gene to fill in the end. The chain joins TRBV7-3 to TRBJ2-1; 7 bases are shared with TRBD1. Unmatched junction bases numbered 9, after V lost 5 bases and J lost 5 bases. This CDR3 comprises 15 residues. Germline V CDR1 and CDR2: SGHTA, FQGTGA. The CDR3 spells CASSGTGQFDNEQFF. The CDR3 bases that were read are TGTGCCAGCAGCGGAACGGGACAGTTTGACAATGAG.

This clone has more than one count but fewer than ten. The CDR3 end lies 3 residues beyond the end of the read and is filled in from the germline J gene. V and J are TRBV5-1 and TRBJ1-4, with 9 bases identical to TRBD1. CDR1 and CDR2 (germline): SGHRS, YFSETQ. This CDR3 contains 15 residues. The V segment lost 6 bases and the J segment 10 bases; nucleotides outside the gene matches: 13. The CDR3 bases that were read are TGCGCCAGCACCCTTTACCCGGGACAGGGCCGAAAA. Translation gives CASTLYPGQGRK. The full CDR3 protein reads CASTLYPGQGRKLFF.

With respect to this clone: The read halts 3 residues ahead of the CDR3 end, with the missing end drawn from the germline J gene. V and J are TRBV7-2 and TRBJ1-6; D is possibly TRBD1 (5 bases). The CDR3 contains 14 residues. Trimming pared 5 bases from V and 9 bases from J, leaving 14 bases between. Germline CDR1 reads SGHTA; CDR2 reads FQGNSA. The CDR3 DNA, read in part, is TGTGCCAGCAGCCTGCCGGGGGAAACTTCACCC. Translated, it gives CASSLPGETSP. The complete CDR3 reads CASSLPGETSPLHF.

This clone was counted a few times. The CDR3 end falls 3 residues outside the read, so it is completed with the germline J gene. This rearrangement joins TRBV18 to TRBJ2-7; TRBD1 matches 7 bases. Germline CDR1 KGHSH, CDR2 LQKENI. V shed 2 bases and J 2 bases; nucleotides not matched to a gene: 3. CDR3 size: 14 residues. The CDR3: CASSPTGVPYEQYF. The part of the CDR3 DNA that was read is TGTGCCAGCTCACCAACAGGGGTGCCCTACGAG.

This clone was counted only a few times. The sequenced fragment ends 3 residues before the CDR3 boundary, so the rest is inferred from the germline J gene. V is TRBV18 and J is TRBJ2-7; unclear D gene. This CDR3 is built from 15 residues. V lost 6 bases and J lost 1, with 16 bases in between. The germline V gene has CDR1 KGHSH and CDR2 LQKENI. The CDR3 is CASSSIGFFSYEQYF. The DNA read from the CDR3 is TGTGCCAGCTCGTCTATAGGGTTCTTTTCCTACGAG.

In regard to this clone: The read ends 3 residues shy of where the CDR3 ends; the end is completed using the germline J gene. The V call is TRBV29-1, the J call TRBJ2-1, with 11 bases lining up with TRBD2. The CDR3 is 15 amino acids. Germline loops: CDR1 SQVTM, CDR2 ANQGSEA. V shed 4 bases and J 1 base; nucleotides not matched to a gene: 3. CDR3 sequence: CSVAGLAASYNEQFF. Partial CDR3 DNA: TGCAGCGTTGCGGGACTAGCGGCTTCCTACAATGAG.

This clone was detected only a few times. The read terminates 3 residues before the CDR3 end, so the remaining end is supplied by the germline J gene. The genes are TRBV18 and TRBJ1-1; TRBD1 might be the D (6 bases). Trimming shortened V by 3 bases and J by 3 bases, and 11 bases separated the two germline ends. Germline loops: CDR1 KGHSH, CDR2 LQKENI. The CDR3 covers 14 residues. The CDR3 DNA, read in part, is TGTGCCAGCTCACCGACAACAGGGTACACTGAA. Its translation is CASSPTTGYTE. From start to end, the CDR3 is CASSPTTGYTEAFF.

This clone was seen at least ten times. Read data end 3 residues before the CDR3 end; the end is taken from the germline J gene. This chain connects TRBV10-3 to TRBJ1-1; 10 bases fit TRBD1. This CDR3 has 15 amino acids. CDR1 and CDR2 from the germline V gene are ENHRY and SYGVKD. J lost 1 base, V lost 6 bases, and 5 bases had no gene match. CDR3 amino acids: CAISGTGETNTEAFF. The CDR3 bases that were read are TGTGCCATCAGCGGGACAGGGGAAACGAACACTGAA.

This clone was seen only a few times. The sequence runs out 3 residues before the end of the CDR3; the remainder is reconstructed from the germline J gene. The rearrangement uses TRBV19 and TRBJ1-5; 9 bases line up with TRBD1. The CDR3 runs 15 residues. The J segment lost 6 bases and the V segment lost 6 bases, leaving 9 bases of the junction unmatched. Germline CDR1 LNHDA, CDR2 SQIVND (reference sequence). The DNA read from the CDR3 is TGTGCCAGTAGCCGAACCGGGACAGGGCTTCAGCCC. Its protein product is CASSRTGTGLQP. The whole CDR3 protein reads CASSRTGTGLQPQHF.